This TCR beta chain was recorded in a study of T cell repertoires in cytomegalovirus infection. MiXCR, run by TCRdb on the reads, gives a single entry per CDR3 protein. The sample lists more than 400,000 distinct CDR3 sequences, more than 25% occurring once. Germline-derived CDR1 and CDR2 are SGHAT and FQNNGV. Trimming cost V 5 bases and J 8 bases; bases outside gene matches: 11. The CDR3 extends over 15 amino acids. The receptor comes from a human donor in good health (CMV status not recorded). Some clones in this sample may be carry-over from other donors' samples. The V and J genes are TRBV11-2 and TRBJ2-1; 8 bases agree with TRBD2. The sample comprised PBMCs. CDR3 sequence: CASSPPLGLADEQFF. The CDR3 nucleotides read TGTGCCAGCAGCCCTCCACTTGGACTAGCAGATGAGCAGTTCTTC.